This T cell receptor beta chain was recovered during a study of CD8+ T cells in alopecia areata. Overall study context: Patients given treatment had severity scored by the percentage of scalp area affected. Overall study findings and caveats: Scalp lesions, especially in alopecia totalis/universalis, had higher clonality than normal scalp. Numerous expanded lesional clones remained in scalp and blood during tofacitinib.

Trimming took 5 bases from V and 1 from J, leaving 12 bases between them. The CDR3 is made up of 15 amino acids. Per germline, CDR1 MNHEY and CDR2 SMNVEV (reference sequence). The authors extracted RNA and reverse transcribed it into cDNA as the sequencing template. The assay was immunoSEQ multiplex PCR, and TCRdb's table has in-frame clones only and misses some. Of 250,000 to 300,000 clones listed, nearly 60% are singletons. Regarding this clone: Its antigen is not known.

As to treatment: oral pan-JAK inhibitor, 5-10 mg twice daily. The input for sequencing was CD4+ T cells sorted from blood, taken at week 24, from a patient treated with tofacitinib. The TCR sequence derives from a human donor with alopecia areata. This chain uses TRBV27 with TRBJ1-5, with D maybe TRBD1 (6 bases). The CDR3 spells CASSSGGASNQPQHF. CDR3 DNA: TGTGCCAGCAGTAGCGGGGGCGCGAGCAATCAGCCCCAGCATTTT.